These T cell receptor beta chains were read from a single sample in a study of T cell changes during pregnancy in multiple sclerosis. Method: immunoSEQ multiplex PCR; TCRdb's copy keeps in-frame clones and lacks some. The sample includes more than 80,000 clones, 75% to 95% of them seen just once. Sequenced here: peripheral blood, sampled before pregnancy. These receptors came from a female donor with multiple sclerosis, enrolled in a pregnancy study. CDR3s include the opening cysteine and the closing phenylalanine or tryptophan. Fields, in order: clone size, D gene, V gene, J gene, CDR3 protein, CDR3 DNA. A D gene is named only where the DNA matches it firmly. Size is stated for part of the rows, as once, few or many counts, or as a class when the clone is expanded.

>-|-|TRBV19|TRBJ2-3
CASSILASDSEDTQYF
TGTGCCAGTAGTATACTGGCTAGCGATTCGGAAGATACGCAGTATTTT
>once|-|TRBV7-9|TRBJ2-3
CASSLVGHPTDTQYF
TGTGCCAGCAGCTTAGTAGGACACCCCACAGATACGCAGTATTTT
>once|TRBD1|TRBV18|TRBJ2-2
CASSDRQGANTGELFF
TGTGCCAGCTCAGACCGACAGGGGGCGAACACCGGGGAGCTGTTTTTT
>-|TRBD1|TRBV19|TRBJ1-5
CASSGDRGHQPQHF
TGTGCCAGTAGCGGGGACAGGGGTCATCAGCCCCAGCATTTT
>-|-|TRBV7-2|TRBJ1-2
CASSLGRDYGYTF
TGTGCCAGCAGCTTAGGCAGGGACTATGGCTACACCTTC
>-|-|TRBV7-3|TRBJ2-2
CASSVRGRAANTGELFF
TGTGCCAGCAGCGTAAGGGGTCGAGCGGCGAACACCGGGGAGCTGTTTTTT
>-|TRBD2|TRBV7-9|TRBJ2-5
CASSFGTSGVTRETQYF
TGTGCCAGCAGCTTTGGGACTAGCGGGGTTACAAGGGAGACCCAGTACTTC
>-|TRBD2|TRBV6-6|TRBJ2-1
CGTSGPYNEQFF
TGTGGGACTAGCGGGCCTTACAATGAGCAGTTCTTC
>-|-|TRBV6-4|TRBJ1-2
CASRGLGRHQSNYGYTF
TGTGCCAGCAGGGGACTCGGGAGGCACCAGTCTAACTATGGCTACACCTTC
>-|-|TRBV7-9|TRBJ2-7
CASSLNEANLYEQYF
TGTGCCAGCAGCTTAAACGAGGCGAATCTCTACGAGCAGTACTTC
>-|TRBD2|TRBV5-4|TRBJ2-7
CASRHRAGGAFRYEQYF
TGTGCCAGCAGACACCGGGCGGGGGGCGCCTTCCGCTACGAGCAGTACTTC
>-|TRBD2|TRBV27|TRBJ2-2
CASSPPRLAGGRTGELFF
TGTGCCAGCAGCCCCCCCCGGCTAGCGGGAGGGCGAACCGGGGAGCTGTTTTTT
>-|-|TRBV28|TRBJ1-4
CASSFRGLGKLFF
TGTGCCAGCAGTTTCCGGGGGTTGGGGAAACTGTTTTTT
>-|TRBD2|TRBV29-1|TRBJ2-3
CSVEWREGHTDTQYF
TGCAGCGTTGAGTGGCGGGAGGGCCATACAGATACGCAGTATTTT
>-|TRBD1|TRBV5-5|TRBJ1-1
CASSSWGQGATEAFF
TGTGCCAGCAGCTCCTGGGGACAGGGGGCGACTGAAGCTTTCTTT
>-|-|TRBV2|TRBJ2-7
CASTSGSYEQYF
TGTGCCAGCACCTCCGGTAGTTACGAGCAGTACTTC
>-|-|TRBV6-5|TRBJ1-2
CASSSQGRRGYTF
TGTGCCAGCAGTTCACAGGGAAGGAGGGGCTACACCTTC
>-|TRBD2|TRBV29-1|TRBJ2-1
CSVEDPGLGDYNEQFF
TGCAGCGTTGAAGACCCGGGACTAGGGGACTACAATGAGCAGTTCTTC
>-|-|TRBV19|TRBJ2-2
CASRRQGGTGELFF
TGTGCCAGTAGGAGGCAGGGGGGCACCGGGGAGCTGTTTTTT
>-|-|TRBV5-1|TRBJ2-7
CASSLATGQKTYEQYF
TGCGCCAGCAGCTTGGCCACGGGACAAAAGACCTACGAGCAGTACTTC
>few|TRBD2|TRBV7-8|TRBJ2-4
CASSRLLAPKNIQYF
TGTGCCAGCAGCCGCTTACTAGCGCCCAAAAACATTCAGTACTTC
>few|-|TRBV6-5|TRBJ1-5
CASSYYARGKQPQHF
TGTGCCAGCAGTTACTACGCCCGGGGGAAACAGCCCCAGCATTTT
>-|-|TRBV5-4|TRBJ1-1
CASSSGLQNTEAFF
TGTGCCAGCAGCTCGGGACTCCAGAACACTGAAGCTTTCTTT
>-|-|TRBV19|TRBJ1-2
CASSIGGATYGYTF
TGTGCCAGTAGTATTGGCGGGGCCACGTATGGCTACACCTTC
>-|-|TRBV7-3|TRBJ2-4
CASSPGSTENIQYF
TGTGCCAGCAGCCCTGGATCGACAGAAAACATTCAGTACTTC
>-|TRBD2|TRBV27|TRBJ2-1
CASSSRGRTNEQFF
TGTGCCAGCAGTTCCCGCGGGAGAACCAATGAGCAGTTCTTC
>-|-|TRBV5-1|TRBJ1-1
CASSLGGRGWDTEAFF
TGCGCCAGCAGCTTGGGAGGCAGGGGATGGGACACTGAAGCTTTCTTT
>-|-|TRBV29-1|TRBJ1-1
CSVDEVSGVTSGAFF
TGCAGCGTTGATGAGGTTTCGGGAGTCACGTCGGGAGCTTTCTTT
>-|-|TRBV9|TRBJ2-5
CASSVGGGTGETQYF
TGTGCCAGCAGCGTAGGTGGGGGCACCGGGGAGACCCAGTACTTC
>-|TRBD2|TRBV7-9|TRBJ2-1
CASSWVASGKNEQFF
TGTGCCAGCAGCTGGGTGGCTAGCGGGAAAAATGAGCAGTTCTTC
>-|-|TRBV30|TRBJ1-2
CAWSVGGFGGYTF
TGTGCCTGGAGTGTAGGAGGGTTTGGTGGCTACACCTTC
>-|-|TRBV5-1|TRBJ2-5
CASSQGKETQYF
TGCGCCAGCAGCCAGGGCAAAGAGACCCAGTACTTC
>once|-|TRBV11-1|TRBJ1-1
CASSLEETNTEAFF
TGTGCCAGCAGCTTAGAAGAGACTAACACTGAAGCTTTCTTT
>-|-|TRBV6-5|TRBJ2-7
CASSYSISGMYEQYF
TGTGCCAGCAGTTACTCGATTTCAGGGATGTACGAGCAGTACTTC
>-|-|TRBV30|TRBJ1-2
CAWTVSGYGYTF
TGTGCCTGGACAGTGTCGGGCTATGGCTACACCTTC
>-|-|TRBV9|TRBJ1-6
CASNRQDSYNSPLHF
TGTGCCAGCAACAGACAGGACTCCTATAATTCACCCCTCCACTTT
>once|-|TRBV7-9|TRBJ2-5
CASSFEPPRARYF
TGTGCCAGCAGCTTCGAGCCCCCCAGAGCGCGATACTTC
>-|TRBD2|TRBV4-2|TRBJ2-1
CASRPGLAGVSGYNEQFF
TGTGCCAGCAGGCCGGGACTAGCGGGAGTTTCGGGTTACAATGAGCAGTTCTTC
>-|TRBD2|TRBV4-1|TRBJ2-1
CASSQVAGVYNEQFF
TGCGCCAGCAGCCAAGTAGCGGGGGTGTACAATGAGCAGTTCTTC
>-|-|TRBV6-1|TRBJ2-1
CASSVGGDWDEQFF
TGTGCCAGCAGTGTTGGCGGGGACTGGGATGAGCAGTTCTTC
>-|-|TRBV28|TRBJ2-5
CASKTEGSRETQYF
TGTGCCAGTAAAACGGAGGGAAGTCGAGAGACCCAGTACTTC
>-|-|TRBV18|TRBJ2-7
CASSPARFEQYF
TGTGCCAGCTCACCGGCGAGGTTCGAGCAGTACTTC
>once|TRBD1|TRBV7-3|TRBJ2-6
CASSPGQGRSGANVLTF
TGTGCCAGCAGCCCGGGACAGGGACGCTCTGGGGCCAACGTCCTGACTTTC
>once|-|TRBV5-1|TRBJ2-5
CASSRLDAETQYF
TGCGCCAGCAGTAGACTCGACGCAGAGACCCAGTACTTC
>-|-|TRBV7-2|TRBJ1-5
CASSPQGGGNQPQHF
TGTGCCAGCAGCCCGCAAGGGGGGGGCAATCAGCCCCAGCATTTT
>-|TRBD1|TRBV7-3|TRBJ2-1
CASSLMGTGGNEQFF
TGTGCCAGCAGCTTAATGGGTACAGGGGGGAATGAGCAGTTCTTC
>-|TRBD2|TRBV5-4|TRBJ2-5
CASSLGLAGAQETQYF
TGTGCCAGCAGCTTAGGACTAGCGGGAGCCCAAGAGACCCAGTACTTC
>-|TRBD2|TRBV7-8|TRBJ2-7
CASSNKRGIVYEQYF
TGTGCCAGCAGCAACAAGCGGGGGATCGTCTACGAGCAGTACTTC
>-|-|TRBV7-8|TRBJ2-7
CASSYDISYEQYF
TGTGCCAGCAGCTACGACATCTCCTACGAGCAGTACTTC
>-|-|TRBV7-3|TRBJ1-1
CASSPNGEFNTEAFF
TGTGCCAGCAGCCCGAACGGGGAGTTTAACACTGAAGCTTTCTTT
>-|-|TRBV19|TRBJ2-6
CASSIGRSAFSSGANVLTF
TGTGCCAGTAGTATAGGGCGGTCAGCTTTTAGCTCTGGGGCCAACGTCCTGACTTTC
>-|-|TRBV6-5|TRBJ2-7
CASSYSEGGYEQYF
TGTGCCAGCAGTTACTCGGAGGGAGGCTACGAGCAGTACTTC
>-|TRBD2|TRBV2|TRBJ2-3
CASSELAGSADTQYF
TGTGCCAGCAGTGAACTAGCGGGATCGGCAGATACGCAGTATTTT
>-|-|TRBV7-2|TRBJ2-7
CASSPSWEPYEQYF
TGTGCCAGCAGCCCGTCCTGGGAGCCCTACGAGCAGTACTTC
>-|-|TRBV28|TRBJ2-3
CASSPEDRGLGNFDTQYF
TGTGCCAGCAGCCCTGAGGATAGGGGATTGGGTAATTTTGATACGCAGTATTTT
>-|-|TRBV9|TRBJ2-1
CASSVLSTSYNEQFF
TGTGCCAGCAGCGTCCTTAGCACCAGCTACAATGAGCAGTTCTTC
>-|TRBD1|TRBV6-5|TRBJ1-1
CASSRTGDGSTEAFF
TGTGCCAGCAGTCGGACAGGGGACGGTAGCACTGAAGCTTTCTTT
>-|-|TRBV9|TRBJ2-2
CASRLEGNTGELFF
TGTGCCAGCAGACTGGAGGGGAACACCGGGGAGCTGTTTTTT
>-|TRBD1|TRBV6-1|TRBJ1-3
CARRTGVGNTIYF
TGTGCCAGGAGGACAGGGGTTGGAAACACCATATATTTT